This passage covers 12 T cell receptor beta chains from one sample sequenced in a study of blood T cell repertoires in COVID-19. The repertoire was sequenced with immunoSEQ multiplex PCR; TCRdb's copy has only in-frame clones and lacks some. The data contain some 270,000 clones, around nine tenths of them singletons. The sequenced sample was peripheral blood. Source of these receptors: an older woman who had recovered from COVID-19.

This chain connects TRBV4-3 to TRBJ1-4, with a tentative D call TRBD1 (6 bases). This CDR3 contains 17 residues. Germline CDR1 LGHNA, CDR2 YSLEER. The V end lost 3 bases, the J end lost 7 bases, and 21 bases lay between the germline ends. The chain's CDR3 is CASSHFTLGGQSEKLFF. In DNA, the CDR3 is TGCGCCAGCAGCCATTTTACCCTAGGGGGACAAAGTGAAAAACTGTTTTTT.

The CDR3 region has the DNA TGTGCCAGCAGCCAAGATCCCCCTCGGCGGAATTCACCCCTCCACTTT. It is translated as CASSQDPPRRNSPLHF. The chain employs TRBV14 and TRBJ1-6; D unresolved. The CDR3 runs 16 residues. CDR1 and CDR2 from the germline V gene are SGHDN and FVKESK. The ends were cut back, 0 bases at V and 7 bases at J, with 13 bases in the middle.

Here the CDR3 reads CASSEGRGRASNQPQHF. The CDR3 DNA follows: TGTGCCAGCAGTGAAGGGCGGGGCAGGGCTAGCAATCAGCCCCAGCATTTT. The chain recombines TRBV6-1 with TRBJ1-5; tentatively, D is TRBD1 (5 bases). V lost 1 base to trimming and J lost 0 bases, with 13 bases between them. This CDR3 contains 17 residues. From germline, CDR1 is MNHNS and CDR2 SASEGT.

The chain has TRBV11-2 and TRBJ2-5; 8 nucleotides align to TRBD2. In germline, CDR1 is SGHAT, CDR2 FQNNGV. Losses at the gene ends were 6 bases for V and 1 base for J; bases not matched to a gene: 10. The CDR3 is 16 residues long. CDR3 in amino acids: CASRPSGAGVQETQYF. CDR3 nucleotides: TGTGCCAGCAGGCCGTCAGGAGCGGGAGTCCAAGAGACCCAGTACTTC.

The chain carries TRBV3-1 (or the pseudogene TRBV3-2) and TRBJ2-2, with 10 nucleotides matching TRBD2. V shed 4 bases and J 5 bases; nucleotides not matched to a gene: 7. Per germline, CDR1 LGHDT and CDR2 YNNKEL (reference sequence). The CDR3 consists of 16 residues. The CDR3 sequence is CASSPSGGAWTGELFF. CDR3 DNA: TGTGCCAGCAGCCCGAGCGGGGGGGCGTGGACCGGGGAGCTGTTTTTT.

The chain employs TRBV2 and TRBJ1-3; D is uncertain. CDR1 is SNHLY and CDR2 is FYNNEI in the germline V gene. Trimming shortened V by 0 bases and J by 0 bases, and 9 bases separated the two germline ends. This CDR3 has 16 amino acids. The CDR3 sequence is CASSEARRSSGNTIYF. The CDR3 region has the DNA TGTGCCAGCAGTGAAGCGCGACGGAGCTCTGGAAACACCATATATTTT.

V is TRBV28 and J is TRBJ1-2; D gene uncertain. The germline CDR1 and CDR2 sequences are MDHEN and SYDVKM. V was cut by 10 bases and J by 4 bases, with 10 bases left in between. There are 11 residues in the CDR3. The CDR3 nucleotides read TGTGCCACTGGACTGAGCTATGGCTACACCTTC. Translated, it gives CATGLSYGYTF.

This clone was detected a few times. The CDR3 region is CASGLGPWRGRYNEQFF. CDR3 DNA: TGTGCTAGTGGTTTAGGCCCCTGGCGGGGCAGGTACAATGAGCAGTTCTTC. The chain is built from TRBV12-5 and TRBJ2-1, with D maybe TRBD2 (6 bases). Trimming removed 3 bases at V and 4 bases at J, with 19 bases between. The CDR3 is 17 amino acids. Germline V gene data show CDR1 as LGHNT and CDR2 as FRNRAP.

The chain uses TRBV18 and TRBJ1-2, with D unclear. This CDR3 comprises 12 residues. Looked up from germline, CDR1 is KGHSH and CDR2 is LQKENI. Trimming took 6 bases from V and 7 from J, leaving 12 bases between them. The CDR3, as DNA: TGTGCCAGCTCCTCGGGGAGGCTTGGCTACACCTTC. The encoded protein is CASSSGRLGYTF.

The J gene is TRBJ1-5, the V gene TRBV6-6; D perhaps matches TRBD1 (6 bases). This CDR3 region has 15 residues. The germline V gene has CDR1 MNHNY and CDR2 SVGAGI (reference sequence). Trimming pared 4 bases from V and 7 bases from J, leaving 17 bases between. This CDR3 reads CASSSRQAGEQPQHF. CDR3 bases: TGTGCCAGCAGTTCAAGACAGGCAGGGGAACAGCCCCAGCATTTT.

This chain uses TRBV11-3 with TRBJ2-5; 10 bases map to TRBD2. Per the germline V gene, CDR1 is SGHNT and CDR2 is YENEEA. The CDR3 contains 15 residues. Losses at the gene ends were 5 bases for V and 1 base for J; bases not matched to a gene: 4. CDR3 sequence: CASSPGTSVQETQYF. Here the CDR3 DNA reads TGTGCCAGCAGCCCAGGGACTAGCGTCCAAGAGACCCAGTACTTC.

The CDR3 here is CASSPSTDTQYF. CDR3 in DNA: TGTGCCAGCAGCCCCTCCACAGATACGCAGTATTTT. The rearrangement uses TRBV11-2 and TRBJ2-3; D is unresolved. Germline assignment: CDR1 SGHAT and CDR2 FQNNGV. The CDR3 length is 12 residues. The germline V and J ends were trimmed by 5 bases and 2 bases, with 5 bases remaining between them.